Included here is one T cell receptor beta chain sequence, with context. This specimen belongs to a study of blood T cell repertoires in COVID-19. About the study: Samples representing acute and convalescent COVID-19 were sourced from the United States, Italy and Spain. Nucleic acid was either cDNA or gDNA, and it came from T cells, B-cell-depleted T cells, or PBMCs.

Per the original methods: Amplifying reference gene primers gave estimates of nucleated cell counts. Libraries were prepared by immunoSEQ multiplex PCR; TCRdb keeps only in-frame clonotypes and omits some of them. V and J calls and clone size are given by that table; D and trimming were obtained from the DNA. Of about 190,000 clones in the sample, 89% were seen once. There are 16 residues in the CDR3. The V gene end was trimmed by 4 bases and the J gene end by 3 bases; junction bases not matched to a gene: 6. CDR1 WNHNN and CDR2 SYGVQD come from the germline V gene (reference sequence). The receptor was derived from a man aged 40-49 years with acute or convalescent COVID-19. Material for sequencing was peripheral blood. This chain joins TRBV10-1 and TRBJ2-3; 11 bases fit TRBD2. CDR3 nucleotides: TGCGCCAGCAGTGGCGGACTAGCGGGTGTTACAGATACGCAGTATTTT. It encodes CASSGGLAGVTDTQYF.